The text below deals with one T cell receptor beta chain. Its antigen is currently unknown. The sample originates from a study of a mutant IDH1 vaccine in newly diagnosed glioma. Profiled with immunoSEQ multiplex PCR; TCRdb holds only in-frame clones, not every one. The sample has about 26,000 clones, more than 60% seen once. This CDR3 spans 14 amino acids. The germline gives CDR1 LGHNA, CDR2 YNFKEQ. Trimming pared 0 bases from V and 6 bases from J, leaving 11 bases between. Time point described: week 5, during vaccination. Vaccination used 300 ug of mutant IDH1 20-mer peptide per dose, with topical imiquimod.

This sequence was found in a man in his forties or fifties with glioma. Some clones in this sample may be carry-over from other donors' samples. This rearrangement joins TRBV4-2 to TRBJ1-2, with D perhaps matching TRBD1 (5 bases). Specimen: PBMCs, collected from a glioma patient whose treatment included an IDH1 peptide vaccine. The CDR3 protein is CASSQETRGDGYTF. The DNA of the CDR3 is TGTGCCAGCAGCCAAGAGACAAGAGGGGATGGCTACACCTTC.